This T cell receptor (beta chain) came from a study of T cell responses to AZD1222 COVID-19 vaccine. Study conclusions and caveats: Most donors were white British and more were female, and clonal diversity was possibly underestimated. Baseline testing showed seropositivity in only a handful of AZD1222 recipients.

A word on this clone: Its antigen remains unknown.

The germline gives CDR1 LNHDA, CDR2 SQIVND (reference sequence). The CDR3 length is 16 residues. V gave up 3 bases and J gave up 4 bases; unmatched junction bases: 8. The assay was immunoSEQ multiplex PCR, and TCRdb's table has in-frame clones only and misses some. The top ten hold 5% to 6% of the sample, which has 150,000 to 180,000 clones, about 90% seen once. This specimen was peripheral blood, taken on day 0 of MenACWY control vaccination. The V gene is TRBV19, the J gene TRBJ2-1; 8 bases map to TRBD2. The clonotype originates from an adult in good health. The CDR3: CASSIAGGGPYNEQFF. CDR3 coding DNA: TGTGCCAGTAGTATTGCCGGCGGGGGGCCGTACAATGAGCAGTTCTTC. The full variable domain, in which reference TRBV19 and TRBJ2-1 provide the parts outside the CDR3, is DGGITQSPKYLFRKEGQNVTLSCEQNLNHDAMYWYRQDPGQGLRLIYYSQIVNDFQKGDIAEGYSVSREKKESFPLTVTSAQKNPTAFYLCASSIAGGGPYNEQFFGPGTRLTVL.